The sequence of this TCR beta chain was determined in a study of regulatory T cells in long-lasting Graves disease. CDR3-region Arm-PCR and iRepertoire HTBI primers produced the TCR beta libraries. From the multiplex PCR reads, TCRdb called clonotypes with MiXCR, one entry per CDR3 protein. The sample has about 460,000 distinct CDR3 sequences, approximately 14% seen once. V lost 0 bases and J lost 0, with 9 bases in between. CDR3 length equals 16 residues. Per germline, CDR1 MNHEY and CDR2 SVGEGT. The time point here: newly diagnosed GD, antithyroid drugs for less than 3 months. Generation of the TCR library employed RNA extracted from PBMCs. This sample was shared with a second study, whose subject was T cells in Graves' hyperthyroidism and ophthalmopathy. That study reports: Graves' hyperthyroidism was deemed stable absent ophthalmopathy progression within 18 months.

The J gene is TRBJ1-3, the V gene TRBV6-2 or TRBV6-3; tentative D call: TRBD1 (5 bases). The starting material was peripheral blood mononuclear cells (PBMCs), obtained at new diagnosis, from a patient treated with antithyroid drugs. This TCR was recovered from a woman aged 50 to 60 with Graves disease. The CDR3 region has the DNA TGTGCCAGCAGTTACTCGATCGGGGCCTCTGGAAACACCATATATTTT. This gives the protein CASSYSIGASGNTIYF.